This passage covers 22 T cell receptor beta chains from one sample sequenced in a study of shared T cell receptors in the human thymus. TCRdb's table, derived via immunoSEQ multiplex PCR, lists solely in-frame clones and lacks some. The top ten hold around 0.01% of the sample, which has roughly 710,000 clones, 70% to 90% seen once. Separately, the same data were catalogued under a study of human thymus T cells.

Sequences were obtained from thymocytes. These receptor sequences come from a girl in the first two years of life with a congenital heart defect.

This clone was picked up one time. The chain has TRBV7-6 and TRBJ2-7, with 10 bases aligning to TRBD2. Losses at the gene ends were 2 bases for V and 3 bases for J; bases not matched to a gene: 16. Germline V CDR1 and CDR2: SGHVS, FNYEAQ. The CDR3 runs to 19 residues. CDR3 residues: CASSLHSRYLAGEIYEQYF. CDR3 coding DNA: TGTGCCAGCAGCTTACATTCGCGGTATCTAGCGGGGGAGATCTACGAGCAGTACTTC. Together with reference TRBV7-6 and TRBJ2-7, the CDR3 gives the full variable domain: GAGVSQSPRYKVTKRGQDVALRCDPISGHVSLYWYRQALGQGPEFLTYFNYEAQQDKSGLPNDRFSAERPEGSISTLTIQRTEQRDSAMYRCASSLHSRYLAGEIYEQYFGPGTRLTVT.

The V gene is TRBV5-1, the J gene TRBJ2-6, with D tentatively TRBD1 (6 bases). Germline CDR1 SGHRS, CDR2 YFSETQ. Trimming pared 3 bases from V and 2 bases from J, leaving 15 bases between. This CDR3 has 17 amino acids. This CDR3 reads CASSSKQGLAGANVLTF. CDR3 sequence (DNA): TGCGCCAGCAGCTCCAAACAGGGTCTGGCTGGGGCCAACGTCCTGACTTTC.

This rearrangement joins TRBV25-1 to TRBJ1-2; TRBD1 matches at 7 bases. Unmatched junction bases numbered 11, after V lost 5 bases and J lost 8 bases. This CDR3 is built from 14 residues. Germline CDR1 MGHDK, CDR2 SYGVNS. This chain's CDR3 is CASSQEGALRGYTF. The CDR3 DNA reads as TGTGCCAGCAGTCAAGAGGGGGCCCTTAGAGGCTACACCTTC.

Written as DNA, the CDR3 is TGTGCCAGCAGTGCCCAGGGGGCCAATTCACCCCTCCACTTT. Translation gives CASSAQGANSPLHF. The V gene is TRBV6-5, the J gene TRBJ1-6, with 8 nucleotides matching TRBD1. Looked up from germline, CDR1 is MNHEY and CDR2 is SVGAGI. Losses at the gene ends were 5 bases for V and 7 bases for J; bases not matched to a gene: 4. The CDR3 runs 14 residues.

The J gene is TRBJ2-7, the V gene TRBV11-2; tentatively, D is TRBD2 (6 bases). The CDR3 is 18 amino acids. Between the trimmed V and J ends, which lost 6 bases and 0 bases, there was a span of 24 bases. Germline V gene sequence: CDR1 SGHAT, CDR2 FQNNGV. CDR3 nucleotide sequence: TGTGCCAGCAGGAGGGGAGGATTTTTTAAGTTACGCTCCTACGAGCAGTACTTC. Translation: CASRRGGFFKLRSYEQYF.

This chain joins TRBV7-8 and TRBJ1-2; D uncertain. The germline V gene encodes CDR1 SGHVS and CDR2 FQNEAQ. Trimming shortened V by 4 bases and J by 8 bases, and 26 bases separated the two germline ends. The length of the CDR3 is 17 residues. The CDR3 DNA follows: TGTGCCAGCAGCTGCCCCGCGTCCGACTTCGGATCCGGAGGCTACACCTTC. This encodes CASSCPASDFGSGGYTF.

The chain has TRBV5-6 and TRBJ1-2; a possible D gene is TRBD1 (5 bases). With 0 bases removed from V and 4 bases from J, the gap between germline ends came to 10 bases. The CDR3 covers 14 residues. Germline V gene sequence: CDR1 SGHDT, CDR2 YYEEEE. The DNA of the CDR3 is TGTGCCAGCAGCTTGGGCGGGGGATCCTATGGCTACACCTTC. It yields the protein CASSLGGGSYGYTF.

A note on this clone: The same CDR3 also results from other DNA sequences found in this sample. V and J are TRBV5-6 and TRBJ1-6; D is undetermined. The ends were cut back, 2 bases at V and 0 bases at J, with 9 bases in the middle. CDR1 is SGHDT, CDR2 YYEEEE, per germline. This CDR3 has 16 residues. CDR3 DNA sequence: TGTGCCAGCAGCTTTACAGAGAGCTCCTATAATTCACCCCTCCACTTT. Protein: CASSFTESSYNSPLHF.

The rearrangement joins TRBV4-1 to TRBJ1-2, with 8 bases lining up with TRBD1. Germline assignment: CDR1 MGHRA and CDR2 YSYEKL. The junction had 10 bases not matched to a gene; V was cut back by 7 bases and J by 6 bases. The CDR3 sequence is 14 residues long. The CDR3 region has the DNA TGCGCCAGCAACGGACAGGGAAGGTCCGATGGCTACACCTTC. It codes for CASNGQGRSDGYTF.

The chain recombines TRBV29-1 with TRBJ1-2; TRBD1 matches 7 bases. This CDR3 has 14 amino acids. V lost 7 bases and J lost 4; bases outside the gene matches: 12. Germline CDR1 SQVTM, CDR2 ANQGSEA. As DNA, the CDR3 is TGCAGCGCCGGGGGGGACAGTCCAAGCTATGGCTACACCTTC. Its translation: CSAGGDSPSYGYTF. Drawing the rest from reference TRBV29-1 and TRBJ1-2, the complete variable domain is SAVISQKPSRDICQRGTSLTIQCQVDSQVTMMFWYRQQPGQSLTLIATANQGSEATYESGFVIDKFPISRPNLTFSTLTVSNMSPEDSSIYLCSAGGDSPSYGYTFGSGTRLTVV.

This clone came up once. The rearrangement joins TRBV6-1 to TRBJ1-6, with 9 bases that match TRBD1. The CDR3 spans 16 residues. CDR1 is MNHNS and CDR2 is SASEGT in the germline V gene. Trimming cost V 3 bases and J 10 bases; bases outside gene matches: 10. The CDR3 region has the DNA TGTGCCAGCAGTGATTCGGGGACAGGGTCATCCTCACCCCTCCACTTT. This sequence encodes CASSDSGTGSSSPLHF.

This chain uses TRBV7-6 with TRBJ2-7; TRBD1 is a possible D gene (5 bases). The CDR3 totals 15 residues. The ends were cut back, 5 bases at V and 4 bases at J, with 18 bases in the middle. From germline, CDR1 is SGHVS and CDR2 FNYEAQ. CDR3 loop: CASSPDEQGKYEQYF. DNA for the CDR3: TGTGCCAGCAGCCCTGACGAGCAGGGAAAATACGAGCAGTACTTC.

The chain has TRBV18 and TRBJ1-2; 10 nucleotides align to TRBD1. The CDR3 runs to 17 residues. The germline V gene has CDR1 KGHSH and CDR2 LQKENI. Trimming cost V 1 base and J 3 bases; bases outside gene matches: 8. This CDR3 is CASSPLKGTGDDYGYTF. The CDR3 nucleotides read TGTGCCAGCTCACCACTAAAGGGGACAGGGGACGACTATGGCTACACCTTC.

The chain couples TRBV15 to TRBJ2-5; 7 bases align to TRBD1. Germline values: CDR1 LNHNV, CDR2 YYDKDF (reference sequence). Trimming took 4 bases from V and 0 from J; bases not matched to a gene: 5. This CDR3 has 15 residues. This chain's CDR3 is CATSTRDRYQETQYF. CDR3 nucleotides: TGTGCCACCAGCACTCGGGACAGATACCAAGAGACCCAGTACTTC.

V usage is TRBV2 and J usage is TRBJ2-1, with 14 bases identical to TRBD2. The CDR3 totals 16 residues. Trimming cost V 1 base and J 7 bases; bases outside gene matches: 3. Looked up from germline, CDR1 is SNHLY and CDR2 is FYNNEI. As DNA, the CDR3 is TGTGCCAGCAGTGAAGGGACTAGCGGGGGGAAGAATGAGCAGTTCTTC. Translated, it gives CASSEGTSGGKNEQFF. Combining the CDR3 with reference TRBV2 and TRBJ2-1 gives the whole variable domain EPEVTQTPSHQVTQMGQEVILRCVPISNHLYFYWYRQILGQKVEFLVSFYNNEISEKSEIFDDQFSVERPDGSNFTLKIRSTKLEDSAMYFCASSEGTSGGKNEQFFGPGTRLTVL.

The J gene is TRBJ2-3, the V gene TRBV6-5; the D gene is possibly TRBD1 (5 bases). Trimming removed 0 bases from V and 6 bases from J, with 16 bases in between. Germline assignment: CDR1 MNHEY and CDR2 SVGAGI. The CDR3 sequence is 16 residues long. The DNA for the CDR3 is TGTGCCAGCAGTTACTCGGGGCCCGAGCATTCGGATACGCAGTATTTT. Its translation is CASSYSGPEHSDTQYF.

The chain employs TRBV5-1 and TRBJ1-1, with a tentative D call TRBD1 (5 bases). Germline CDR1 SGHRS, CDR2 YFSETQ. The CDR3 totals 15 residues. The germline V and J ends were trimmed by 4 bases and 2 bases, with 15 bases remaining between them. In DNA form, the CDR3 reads TGCGCCAGCAGCAGACGCCCAGGGATTAACACTGAAGCTTTCTTT. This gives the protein CASSRRPGINTEAFF.

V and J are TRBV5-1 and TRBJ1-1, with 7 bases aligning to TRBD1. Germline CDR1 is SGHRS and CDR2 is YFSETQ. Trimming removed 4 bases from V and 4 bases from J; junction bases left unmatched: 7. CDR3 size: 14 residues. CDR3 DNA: TGCGCCAGCAGCGGTTCGAGGGGGCTCACTGAAGCTTTCTTT. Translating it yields CASSGSRGLTEAFF.

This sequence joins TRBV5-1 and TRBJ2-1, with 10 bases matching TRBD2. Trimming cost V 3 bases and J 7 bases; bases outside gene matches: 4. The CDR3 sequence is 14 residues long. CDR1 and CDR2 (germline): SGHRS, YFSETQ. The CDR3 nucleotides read TGCGCCAGCAGCTCCACTAGCGGGGAAAATGAGCAGTTCTTC. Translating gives CASSSTSGENEQFF.

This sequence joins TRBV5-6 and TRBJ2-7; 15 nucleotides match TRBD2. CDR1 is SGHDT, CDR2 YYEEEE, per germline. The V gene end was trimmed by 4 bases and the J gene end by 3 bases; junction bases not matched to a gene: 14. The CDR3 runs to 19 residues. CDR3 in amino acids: CASSTLGGTSGGLVYEQYF. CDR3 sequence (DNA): TGTGCCAGCAGCACGTTGGGGGGGACTAGCGGGGGGTTAGTCTACGAGCAGTACTTC.

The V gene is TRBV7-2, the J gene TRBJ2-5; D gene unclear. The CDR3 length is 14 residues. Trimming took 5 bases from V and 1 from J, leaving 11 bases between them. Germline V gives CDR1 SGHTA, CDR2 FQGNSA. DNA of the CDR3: TGTGCCAGCAGCCCGCCGAACGGCCAAGAGACCCAGTACTTC. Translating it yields CASSPPNGQETQYF.

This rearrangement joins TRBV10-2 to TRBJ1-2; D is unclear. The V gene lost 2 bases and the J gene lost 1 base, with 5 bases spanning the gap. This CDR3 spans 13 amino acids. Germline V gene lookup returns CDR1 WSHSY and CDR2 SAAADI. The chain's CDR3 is CASSEADNYGYTF. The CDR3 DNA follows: TGCGCCAGCAGTGAGGCAGATAACTATGGCTACACCTTC.